This T cell receptor (beta chain) was profiled in a study of shared clonotypes between healthy human individuals (dated by TCRdb to about 2020). For the study in its entirety: A few men and two women, aged 18 to 49 years, made up the cohort. Each donor's leukapheresis produced roughly between about 0.85 and 10 billion PBMCs. Per donor, three plates each were used for CD4 naive and CD4 memory, two for CD8 naive, and one for CD8 memory. Different laboratories and diverse techniques were used to prepare libraries and sequence TCR repertoires, to increase sequencing depth and limit assay-specific biases. The study deeply sequenced blood TCR repertoires of roughly five healthy adults to estimate repertoire size and the extent of clonotype sharing between individuals. General study outcomes and caveats: Across a few donors, approximately 5% of naive CD4, approximately 3.6% of naive CD8, about 2% of memory CD4, and approximately 0.4% of memory CD8 clonotypes were shared. Naive subsets generally had larger estimated clonotype richness than memory subsets did. Sampling was limited to blood, and TCR repertoires in tissue likely differ from TCR repertoires in blood. Compared with non-shared clonotypes, the clonotypes found in all four sorted-subset donors had higher generation probabilities. Pairwise subsampling indicated that sequencing depth was expected to affect the degree of clonotype sharing among donors. Rarefaction of sorted-subset datasets indicated incomplete sequencing despite the large sequencing depth. The genetic and exposure-history diversity represented was limited by the small number of donors.

In its sample, this clone was seen a few times. The clone's antigen remains unknown. No base-level quality is on record; no much larger clone is a single base apart. There are 18 amino acids in the CDR3, from cysteine to phenylalanine inclusive. The only DNA kept is the CDR3, 54 bases in frame from the first base. The germline V gene yields LGHNA for CDR1 and YNFKEQ for CDR2. Here V drops 1 base and J drops 4 bases, and the junction holds 13 bases not matched to any gene. The donors were healthy, HIV-negative adults who had no recently reported acute infections or vaccinations. Every donor was a Caucasian adult residing in Nashville, Tennessee, USA. CD4+ T cells were enriched by magnetic negative selection; naive cells were then positively selected on CD45RA, and the negative fraction formed the memory subset. Blood was collected by leukapheresis, and PBMCs were isolated by Ficoll-Histopaque density gradient centrifugation and then cryopreserved in liquid nitrogen vapor phase. Purity and quantity of every magnetically sorted T cell population were checked by analytical flow cytometry. Each sorted fraction had its genomic DNA isolated and then quantified by UV absorbance on a Nanodrop 2000c.

TCR CDR3 regions were amplified from genomic DNA by multiplex PCR using the deep immunoSEQ assay. Extracted genomic DNA from each cell subset was distributed evenly across all wells of several immunoSEQ 96-well plates, and each plate was treated as a replicate. For sorted subsets, around 0.2 ug of genomic DNA, equivalent to tens of thousands of T cell genomes, went into each replicate PCR. Purified libraries were measured with a Qubit 3.0 fluorometer, size-checked on a Bioanalyzer 2100, and measured again with the KAPA Library Quantification kit. Every immunoSEQ 96-well plate was sequenced on a dedicated single-read 150-cycle Illumina NextSeq 550 flow cell. As for the authors' bioinformatics: The immunoSEQ output contained only junctional sequences without quality scores, so filtering could not match that applied to full-length reads. Sequences were annotated with PyIR, a Python wrapper for IgBLAST v1.9, and V/J genes and CDR3 were assigned using IMGT germline references. Reads with weak V/J assignments (E-value above 1e-6), missing CDR3, stop codons, out-of-frame junctions, or ambiguous translated residues were removed. V3J clonotypes were defined by identical inferred V gene, J gene, and CDR3 amino acid sequence. Percentage overlap between repertoires was computed as shared unique clonotypes divided by the size of the smaller repertoire. RTK rarefaction, the Chao1 estimator, and Recon v2.1 estimates of unobserved clonotypes were used to assess repertoire richness. For all TCRbeta clonotypes obtained by the gDNA method from a handful of donors, generation probabilities were computed with OLGA. The immuneACCESS repertoire file appears here via TCRdb, limited to in-frame rearrangements. These files lack a portion of the clones; in checked studies, under half of the deficit traces to unresolved V genes, and the cause of the others is not known. From that table come the V and J calls and clone size; the DNA was used to work out D and trimming. The sample data list about 1.1 million clones, and 60% to 85% of these were observed just once. The biggest ten clones account for almost 0.9% of the sample.

The sequenced sample was memory CD4+ T cells from PBMCs. The cell subset or site label corresponds to: CD45RA-negative fraction. The TCR originated in a man between 18 and 35 years old in good health. Some clones in this sample may be carry-over from other donors' samples. Recombination linked TRBV4-2 to TRBJ1-1; 9 nucleotides in the junction match TRBD1. CDR3 region: CASSQGSGQGFGTTEAFF. The bases are TGTGCCAGCAGCCAAGGATCGGGACAGGGTTTCGGAACCACTGAAGCTTTCTTT.